This TCR beta chain was found in a study of cytomegalovirus exposure and HLA in healthy donors. About the study: An analysis done earlier identified about 120 million unique TCR beta sequences from approximately 200 million T cells. Across 350 to 400 genotyped donors, roughly 80% landed in the Caucasian-associated ancestry cluster.

This clone was counted once. The antigen remains unidentified. Unmatched junction bases numbered 5, after V lost 2 bases and J lost 3 bases. This CDR3 region has 15 residues. Germline assignment: CDR1 MNHEY and CDR2 SVGAGI. This PCR relied on a set of 60 Vbeta primers and 13 Jbeta primers. TCRdb keeps only in-frame clones here, not all; method: immunoSEQ multiplex PCR. The data show under 200,000 clones, with around four fifths seen just once and 1.5% to 2.5% held by the top ten. Study results and caveats: TCR beta chains numbering 164 were designated cytomegalovirus-associated.

In nominal health when sampled, donors likely had unrecorded immune exposures nonetheless. The receptor was derived from a man aged 18-30 years in good health and CMV-seronegative. The chain uses TRBV6-5 and TRBJ2-7, with TRBD1 matching 9 bases. The sequenced material came from PBMCs. The CDR3 nucleotides are TGTGCCAGCAGTTACGCCGGGACAGGGTTCTACGAGCAGTACTTC. Amino acids: CASSYAGTGFYEQYF.